Given below is one T cell receptor beta chain in context. Antigen unknown. This specimen belongs to a study of PD-1 blockade in classical Hodgkin lymphoma. General study results and limits: Relative to healthy donors, newly diagnosed patients reportedly had lower baseline TCR diversity, which was reported as lower still in relapsed/refractory patients. Nothing has yet pinned down what causes the repertoire differences, possibly disease activity or prior therapy.

Clones were sequenced by immunoSEQ multiplex PCR, and TCRdb holds only the in-frame ones, with some missing. This sample has around 30,000 clones; 75% to 90% occur once, and the top ten carry 0.22%. As for time point: newly diagnosed, previously untreated cHL patient sample. Magnetic negative selection was used to purify CD4+ T cells from thawed PBMCs. Germline V gene data show CDR1 as SNHLY and CDR2 as FYNNEI. With 7 bases removed from V and 0 bases from J, the gap between germline ends came to 13 bases. CDR3 length: 14 residues. This clonotype was obtained from a human donor with classical Hodgkin lymphoma. The chain links TRBV2 to TRBJ2-7; D is perhaps TRBD1 or TRBD2 (5 bases each). The sequenced material came from CD4+ T cells from blood. CDR3 in DNA: TGTGCCAGCAAAACGGGACGGATCTCCTACGAGCAGTACTTC. Amino acids: CASKTGRISYEQYF.